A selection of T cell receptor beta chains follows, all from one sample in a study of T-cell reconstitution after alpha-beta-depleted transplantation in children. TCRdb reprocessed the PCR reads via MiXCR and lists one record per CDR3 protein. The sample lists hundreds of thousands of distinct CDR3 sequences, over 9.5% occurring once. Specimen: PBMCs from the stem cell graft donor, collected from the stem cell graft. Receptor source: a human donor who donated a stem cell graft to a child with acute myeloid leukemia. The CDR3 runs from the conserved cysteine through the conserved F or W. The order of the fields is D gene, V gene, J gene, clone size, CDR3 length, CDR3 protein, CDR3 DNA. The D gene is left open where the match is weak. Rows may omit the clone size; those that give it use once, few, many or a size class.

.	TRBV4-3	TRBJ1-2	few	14	CASSQGTVQYGYTF	TGCGCCAGCAGCCAAGGAACCGTACAGTATGGCTACACCTTC
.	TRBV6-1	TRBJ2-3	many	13	CASTKPGTDTQYF	TGTGCCAGCACCAAACCAGGGACAGATACGCAGTATTTT
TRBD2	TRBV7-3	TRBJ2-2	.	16	CASSLIGTSATGELFF	TGTGCCAGCAGCTTAATAGGGACTAGCGCCACCGGGGAGCTGTTTTTT
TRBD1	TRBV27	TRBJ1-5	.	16	CASRGGGTGFNQPQHF	TGTGCCAGCAGAGGGGGGGGGACAGGATTCAATCAGCCCCAGCATTTT
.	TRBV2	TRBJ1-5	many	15	CASRGQGLGNQPQHF	TGTGCCAGCAGGGGCCAGGGTTTGGGCAATCAGCCCCAGCATTTT
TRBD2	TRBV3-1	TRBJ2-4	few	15	CASSTPRAGEGIQYF	TGTGCCAGCAGCACCCCTAGGGCGGGAGAAGGCATTCAGTACTTC
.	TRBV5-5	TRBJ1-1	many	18	CASSLGLQGGGLDTEAFF	TGTGCCAGCAGCTTAGGCCTACAGGGAGGGGGTCTGGACACTGAAGCTTTCTTT
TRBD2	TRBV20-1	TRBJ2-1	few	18	CSARDLHTSGRAYNEQFF	TGCAGTGCTAGAGATCTCCATACTAGCGGGAGGGCCTACAATGAGCAGTTCTTC
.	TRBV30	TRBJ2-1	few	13	CAWAGGGYNEQFF	TGTGCCTGGGCAGGGGGGGGGTACAATGAGCAGTTCTTC
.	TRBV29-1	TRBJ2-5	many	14	CSSQGAGDGETQYF	TGCAGCTCTCAGGGGGCGGGAGACGGGGAGACCCAGTACTTC
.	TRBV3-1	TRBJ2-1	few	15	CASSQVTAPRGEQFF	TGTGCCAGCAGCCAAGTGACAGCCCCCCGGGGGGAGCAGTTCTTC
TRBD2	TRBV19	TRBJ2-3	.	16	CASKSRTSGRTDTQYF	TGTGCCAGTAAGTCCCGGACTAGCGGGAGGACAGATACGCAGTATTTT